This T cell receptor (beta chain) was identified during a study of beta chain features in type 1 diabetes. Reverse transcribing all isolated RNA meant expressed TCRB transcripts were sequenced. Sequenced by immunoSEQ multiplex PCR; TCRdb stores in-frame clones only, minus some. The sample shows around 140,000 clones, about 10% of them seen only once. Trimming removed 5 bases at V and 1 base at J, with 15 bases between. This CDR3 has 15 residues. The V gene's germline CDR1 is SGHTA and CDR2 FQGNSA. This clone was counted a few times. The sequencing input was naive CD4+ T cells from blood. This TCR derives from a man between 18 and 35 years old in good health. The genes are TRBV7-2 and TRBJ2-7, with D maybe TRBD1 (5 bases). This chain's CDR3 is CASSPGGAISYEQYF. DNA for the CDR3: TGTGCCAGCAGCCCCGGTGGGGCTATTTCCTACGAGCAGTACTTC.